This T cell receptor beta chain stems from a study of post-analysis software for immune sequencing data. Study in general: The disease courses covered relapsing-remitting, secondary progressive and progressive-relapsing multiple sclerosis. Study-wide results and limits: There were four or five TRBV segments more frequent in patients than controls, and TRBV5-6, TRBV5-1 and TRBV20-1 were among them. Co-batched samples clustered tightly together by F measure. Compared against controls, patients with multiple sclerosis displayed significantly lower normalized Chao1 diversity.

TCR beta cDNA libraries included unique molecular identifiers. Yield was 500,000 or so cDNA molecules from about 1 to 10 million T cells. TCRdb redid the calling of the PCR reads with MiXCR, one entry per CDR3 protein. The sample has approximately 460,000 distinct CDR3 sequences, under 55% seen once. Comment on this clonotype: What it binds is not known.

J was trimmed by 2 bases and V by 5 bases; bases with no gene match: 4. The CDR3 is 13 residues long. From germline, CDR1 is DFQATT and CDR2 SNEGSKA (reference sequence). The sequence derives from a girl aged 5 to 17 with multiple sclerosis. The sample comprised blood. The chain couples TRBV20-1 to TRBJ2-5, with 8 bases aligning to TRBD1. The CDR3 region is CSADQGAQETQYF. CDR3 in DNA: TGCAGTGCTGATCAGGGGGCGCAAGAGACCCAGTACTTC.